These 10 T cell receptor beta chains share one sample of origin, sequenced in a study of T-cell reconstitution after alpha-beta-depleted transplantation in children. Preparation of the TCRbeta library was carried out with unique molecular identifiers. In TCRdb, the PCR reads were re-called with MiXCR into one record per CDR3 protein. The data hold about 980,000 distinct CDR3 sequences, with roughly 29% observed a single time. The sample in question was PBMCs, mostly from graft donor cells, obtained 360 days after TCRalphabeta/CD19-depleted stem cell transplant. Every receptor here comes from a boy in the first two years of life who had a stem cell transplant for SCID, so the T cells may come from the graft donor.

This clonotype was counted between two and nine times. This sequence joins TRBV6-5 and TRBJ2-6; D remains unclear. Germline V gives CDR1 MNHEY, CDR2 SVGAGI. This CDR3 comprises 17 residues. V was shortened by 2 bases and J by 0 bases, with 11 bases between the two germline ends. CDR3 loop: CASSYGVFRSGANVLTF. The CDR3 DNA follows: TGTGCCAGCAGTTACGGGGTCTTTCGCTCTGGGGCCAACGTCCTGACTTTC.

CDR3 nucleotide sequence: TGTGCCAGCAGCCAGACGCGAACAGGGTGGGGCCAAGAGACCCAGTACTTC. This encodes CASSQTRTGWGQETQYF. The chain has TRBV14 and TRBJ2-5, with D possibly being TRBD1 (6 bases). The CDR3 is 17 residues long. V shed 3 bases and J shed 1 base, with 18 bases lying between them. Per germline, CDR1 SGHDN and CDR2 FVKESK.

The sample holds a few counts of this clonotype. The V and J genes are TRBV7-2 and TRBJ2-1; 9 bases agree with TRBD2. The CDR3 covers 16 residues. CDR1 and CDR2 (germline): SGHTA, FQGNSA. The trim removed 1 base at V and 3 bases at J, leaving 4 bases unmatched. CDR3 nucleotide sequence: TGTGCCAGCAGCTTAGGGCGGCGGGGGGGCTACAATGAGCAGTTCTTC. It is translated as CASSLGRRGGYNEQFF.

This clonotype was detected ten times or more. The chain uses TRBV28 and TRBJ2-3; 8 nucleotides match TRBD1. This CDR3 is built from 15 residues. Germline loops: CDR1 MDHEN, CDR2 SYDVKM. The ends lost 6 bases at V and 1 base at J; junction bases unmatched: 6. CDR3 coding DNA: TGTGCCAGCAGCCGACAGGGGAGCGGCACAGATACGCAGTATTTT. Its protein is CASSRQGSGTDTQYF.

The CDR3 region is CASSLASAVEQYF. CDR3 DNA: TGCGCCAGCAGCTTGGCGTCCGCCGTGGAGCAGTACTTC. The rearrangement joins TRBV5-1 to TRBJ2-7; D remains ambiguous. CDR1 and CDR2 from the germline V gene are SGHRS and YFSETQ. The CDR3 runs 13 residues. Trimming removed 0 bases from V and 7 bases from J, with 11 bases in between.

This chain connects TRBV5-1 to TRBJ2-1; D is perhaps TRBD1 (6 bases). The ends were cut back, 2 bases at V and 4 bases at J, with 13 bases in the middle. The germline CDR1 and CDR2 sequences are SGHRS and YFSETQ. The CDR3 length is 15 residues. The CDR3, as DNA: TGCGCCAGCAGCTTTGCTGGGGGCCATTACAATGAGCAGTTCTTC. Its translation is CASSFAGGHYNEQFF.

CDR3 residues: CASSILRTGPGNQPQHF. In DNA form, the CDR3 reads TGTGCCAGTAGTATCTTACGGACGGGCCCCGGAAATCAGCCCCAGCATTTT. This rearrangement joins TRBV19 to TRBJ1-5, with D uncertain. V lost 3 bases and J lost 4, with 19 bases in between. The germline V gene encodes CDR1 LNHDA and CDR2 SQIVND (reference sequence). The CDR3 contains 17 residues.

There are a few counts of this clonotype. The chain combines TRBV11-2 with TRBJ2-1; a possible D gene is TRBD2 (6 bases). This CDR3 is built from 16 residues. Per the germline V gene, CDR1 is SGHAT and CDR2 is FQNNGV. Between the trimmed V and J ends, which lost 7 bases and 5 bases, there was a span of 21 bases. In nucleotides, the CDR3 is TGTGCCAGCACTTATACGTACGGGGGTCCACACAATGAGCAGTTCTTC. The encoded protein is CASTYTYGGPHNEQFF.

This clonotype was recorded a few times. V usage is TRBV2 and J usage is TRBJ1-1, with no clear D. CDR3 size: 14 residues. Germline V CDR1 and CDR2: SNHLY, FYNNEI. Deletions cut 8 bases from V and 3 bases from J, with 16 bases between. In nucleotides, the CDR3 is TGTGCCAGCGGGAAGGGCAGCTCGGACACTGAAGCTTTCTTT. Its protein is CASGKGSSDTEAFF. The complete variable domain, with remaining parts taken from reference TRBV2 and TRBJ1-1, reads EPEVTQTPSHQVTQMGQEVILRCVPISNHLYFYWYRQILGQKVEFLVSFYNNEISEKSEIFDDQFSVERPDGSNFTLKIRSTKLEDSAMYFCASGKGSSDTEAFFGQGTRLTVV.

The chain uses TRBV5-1 and TRBJ2-7, with 7 bases identical to TRBD1. Losses at the gene ends were 4 bases for V and 2 bases for J; bases not matched to a gene: 6. The germline gives CDR1 SGHRS, CDR2 YFSETQ. The CDR3 has 14 residues. The CDR3 spells CASSRGQSTYEQYF. CDR3 nucleotides: TGCGCCAGCAGCCGGGGACAGAGTACCTACGAGCAGTACTTC.